This T cell receptor beta chain is from a study of OX40 agonist ivuxolimab in advanced cancers. CDR3 length equals 13 residues. Germline V gives CDR1 LNHDA, CDR2 SQIVND (reference sequence). With 1 base removed from V and 5 bases from J, the gap between germline ends came to 6 bases. Produced via immunoSEQ multiplex PCR; TCRdb's table is partial and in-frame only. The table lists 12,000 or so clones, approximately 82% of them singletons, with roughly a fifth in the top ten. Study-wide results and caveats: Expanded clones tended on average to be more numerous among CD8+ T cells than CD4+.

Concerning this clone itself: Its antigen remains unknown.

The source is an adult with an advanced solid tumor such as melanoma, head and neck, liver or kidney cancer. This sample comprised CD4+ or CD8+ T cells sorted from blood, obtained in a trial of the OX40 agonist ivuxolimab. The rearrangement joins TRBV19 to TRBJ2-1; D is uncertain. In DNA form, the CDR3 reads TGTGCCAGTAGTATAGTGCCCGACAATGAGCAGTTCTTC. Translating gives CASSIVPDNEQFF.